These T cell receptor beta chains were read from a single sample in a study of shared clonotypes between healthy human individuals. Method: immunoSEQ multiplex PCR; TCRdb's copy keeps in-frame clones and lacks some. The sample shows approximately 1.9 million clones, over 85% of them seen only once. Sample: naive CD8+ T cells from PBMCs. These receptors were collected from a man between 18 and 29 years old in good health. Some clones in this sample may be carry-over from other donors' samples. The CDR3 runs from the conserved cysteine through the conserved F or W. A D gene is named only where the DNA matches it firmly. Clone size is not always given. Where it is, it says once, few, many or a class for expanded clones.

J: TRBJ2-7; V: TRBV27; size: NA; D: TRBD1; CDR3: CASSLTIDRAAYEQYF
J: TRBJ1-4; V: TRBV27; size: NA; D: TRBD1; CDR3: CASSANRGSRGEKLFF
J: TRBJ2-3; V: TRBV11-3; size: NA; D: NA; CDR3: CASSSGISSTDTQYF
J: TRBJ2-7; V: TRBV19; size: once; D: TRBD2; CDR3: CASQIRGGPYEQYF
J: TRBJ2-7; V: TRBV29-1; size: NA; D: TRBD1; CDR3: CSVTDLGQQSYEQYF
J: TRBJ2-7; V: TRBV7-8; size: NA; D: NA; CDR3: CASSLVIIERGFSYEQYF
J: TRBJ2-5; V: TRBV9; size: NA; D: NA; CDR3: CASSVGEERPGPRFETQYF
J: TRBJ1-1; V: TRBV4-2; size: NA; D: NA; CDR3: CASSQVFLSQNTEAFF
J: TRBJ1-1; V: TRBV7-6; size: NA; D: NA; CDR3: CASSLEWGRNTEAFF
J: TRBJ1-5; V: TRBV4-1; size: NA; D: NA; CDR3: CASSQEPTAGVLNQPQHF
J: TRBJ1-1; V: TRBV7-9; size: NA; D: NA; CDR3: CASSTPIKGPDTEAFF
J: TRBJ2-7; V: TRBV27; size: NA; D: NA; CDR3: CASSPSTGPVTYEQYF